Given below is one T cell receptor beta chain in context. CDR3 length: 16 residues. The V gene end was trimmed by 4 bases and the J gene end by 2 bases; junction bases not matched to a gene: 10. Germline CDR1 and CDR2: MDHEN and SYDVKM. This sample stems from a study of shared clonotypes between healthy human individuals. Execution of the assay was at deep level. Several immunoSEQ plates held equal portions of the genomic DNA taken from each subset. TCRdb's copy holds only in-frame clones and misses some; the assay was immunoSEQ multiplex PCR. The data contain 550,000 to 850,000 clones, 74% of them singletons.

J is TRBJ1-2 and V is TRBV28; 7 bases align to TRBD1. Sequencing input: memory CD4+ T cells sorted from blood. Subset in this sample: CD45RA-negative fraction. The clonotype comes from a young woman in good health. Here the CDR3 DNA reads TGTGCCAGCAGTTCACCCAAGGGACAGATGAACTATGGCTACACCTTC. Protein sequence: CASSSPKGQMNYGYTF.